A single sample gave rise to the 14 T cell receptor beta chains below, sequenced in a study of blood T cell repertoires in COVID-19 (dated by TCRdb to 2018 to 2020). Library method: the immunoSEQ multiplex PCR assay. In TCRdb, the immuneACCESS table is reduced to in-frame sequences with V and J assigned. These tables do not hold every clone; where another copy was compared, an unresolved V gene accounts for under half, and the others remain unexplained. The sample table shows under 250,000 clones, and 92% are seen once. The ten largest clones capture 0.65% to 0.85% of the sample. The specimen was peripheral blood. The receptors come from a man between 60 and 75 years old with COVID-19, enrolled during active disease.

The chain carries TRBV5-4 and TRBJ2-7; TRBD1 matches at 7 bases. The length of the CDR3 is 14 residues. V shed 1 base, J shed 6 bases, and the junction held 7 bases outside the gene matches. Per the germline V gene, CDR1 is SGHNT and CDR2 is YYREEE (reference sequence). CDR3 sequence (DNA): TGTGCCAGCAGCTTGTGGGACAGCGGAGGCGAGCAGTACTTC. It encodes CASSLWDSGGEQYF. Drawing the rest from reference TRBV5-4 and TRBJ2-7, the complete variable domain is ETGVTQSPTHLIKTRGQQVTLRCSSQSGHNTVSWYQQALGQGPQFIFQYYREEENGRGNFPPRFSGLQFPNYSSELNVNALELDDSALYLCASSLWDSGGEQYFGPGTRLTVT.

The CDR3 nucleotides read TGTGCCAGCAGTGAAGACCCGGGACAATCCTACGAGCAGTACTTC. Its translation: CASSEDPGQSYEQYF. The rearrangement links TRBV6-1 to TRBJ2-7, with TRBD1 as a possible D gene (6 bases). The CDR3 covers 15 residues. Germline loops: CDR1 MNHNS, CDR2 SASEGT. Trimming removed 1 base at V and 1 base at J, with 11 bases between.

The rearrangement joins TRBV19 to TRBJ1-5, with D perhaps TRBD1 (5 bases). The V and J ends lost 10 bases and 7 bases respectively, with 23 bases between them. The CDR3 is 15 residues long. Germline-derived CDR1 and CDR2 are LNHDA and SQIVND (reference sequence). The CDR3 DNA reads TGTGCCACCGGGGGTAGTCTTGCAATGGGCCAGCCCCAGCATTTT. Its translation: CATGGSLAMGQPQHF.

This chain connects TRBV19 to TRBJ1-6; TRBD1 matches at 7 bases. Germline lookup yields CDR1 LNHDA and CDR2 SQIVND (reference sequence). After removal of 6 bases from V and 3 bases from J, the junction contained 5 bases not matched to a gene. CDR3 length: 15 residues. The CDR3 DNA reads TGTGCCAGTAGGGAGGGGACAGTCTATAATTCACCCCTCCACTTT. It translates to CASREGTVYNSPLHF. The full variable domain, its missing parts supplied by reference TRBV19 and TRBJ1-6, is DGGITQSPKYLFRKEGQNVTLSCEQNLNHDAMYWYRQDPGQGLRLIYYSQIVNDFQKGDIAEGYSVSREKKESFPLTVTSAQKNPTAFYLCASREGTVYNSPLHFGNGTRLTVT.

The chain links TRBV6-5 to TRBJ1-1, with 7 positions matching TRBD1. CDR1 and CDR2 (germline): MNHEY, SVGAGI. The CDR3 contains 14 residues. V dropped 2 bases and J dropped 5; count of bases not matched to a gene: 5. CDR3 nucleotide sequence: TGTGCCAGCAGTTACGACAGGGCGAATACTGAAGCTTTCTTT. It translates to CASSYDRANTEAFF.

The rearrangement uses TRBV2 and TRBJ1-1, with 8 bases that match TRBD1. The CDR3 totals 15 residues. Trimming at V came to 4 bases and at J to 4 bases, leaving 8 bases not matched to a gene. CDR1 is SNHLY and CDR2 is FYNNEI in the germline V gene. The CDR3 DNA reads TGTGCCAGCAGTGTAGAGGGACAGGTCGGCACTGAAGCTTTCTTT. This translates into CASSVEGQVGTEAFF.

This chain joins TRBV5-1 and TRBJ2-3; D possibly corresponds to TRBD1 (6 bases). The CDR3 runs to 15 residues. V lost 5 bases and J 2 bases, leaving 15 bases between the germline ends. The germline CDR1 and CDR2 sequences are SGHRS and YFSETQ. CDR3 in DNA: TGCGCCAGCAGACGACTGGACAGTAACACAGATACGCAGTATTTT. Translation gives CASRRLDSNTDTQYF.

The rearrangement joins TRBV18 to TRBJ1-1; TRBD1 agrees at 9 bases. The CDR3 has 15 amino acids. V shed 5 bases and J 4 bases; nucleotides not matched to a gene: 8. Germline CDR1 and CDR2: KGHSH and LQKENI. DNA for the CDR3: TGTGCCAGCTCATCGGGGACAGGGTATAGCACTGAAGCTTTCTTT. It is translated as CASSSGTGYSTEAFF.

The CDR3 reads CASSQDSSGETDTQYF. The CDR3 region has the DNA TGCGCCAGCAGCCAAGATTCTAGCGGGGAAACAGATACGCAGTATTTT. The chain has TRBV4-1 and TRBJ2-3, with 9 nucleotides matching TRBD2. The ends lost 0 bases at V and 3 bases at J; junction bases unmatched: 4. The CDR3 is 16 amino acids. CDR1 is MGHRA, CDR2 YSYEKL, per germline.

The rearrangement joins TRBV28 to TRBJ1-2, with D maybe TRBD1 (6 bases). From germline, CDR1 is MDHEN and CDR2 SYDVKM. V dropped 8 bases and J dropped 6 bases, with 16 bases sitting between them. The CDR3 contains 13 residues. CDR3 nucleotides: TGTGCCAGCCTTCCGGGACACAATAATGGCTACACCTTC. Translating it yields CASLPGHNNGYTF.

J is TRBJ2-7 and V is TRBV19, with 10 bases aligning to TRBD2. This CDR3 is built from 15 residues. V gave up 5 bases and J gave up 3 bases; unmatched junction bases: 7. CDR1 is LNHDA and CDR2 is SQIVND in the germline V gene (reference sequence). CDR3 DNA sequence: TGTGCCAGTAGTCTCGGACTAGCGGAATTCTACGAGCAGTACTTC. The encoded protein is CASSLGLAEFYEQYF.

This chain joins TRBV19 and TRBJ1-2; possible D gene TRBD1, 6 bases. CDR1 and CDR2 from the germline V gene are LNHDA and SQIVND (reference sequence). The length of the CDR3 is 15 residues. V lost 4 bases to trimming and J lost 0 bases, with 12 bases between them. CDR3 sequence (DNA): TGTGCCAGTAGTAGCCAGGGGTTGGCTAACTATGGCTACACCTTC. Translating it yields CASSSQGLANYGYTF.

The V and J genes are TRBV10-2 and TRBJ1-2; 10 bases are shared with TRBD1. From germline, CDR1 is WSHSY and CDR2 SAAADI. The CDR3 has 18 amino acids. The V and J ends lost 3 bases and 7 bases, in that order; junction bases with no gene match: 17. For the CDR3, the DNA is TGCGCCAGCAGTGACCTTCGGACAGGGGGTTTAACCTCTAGTGGCTACACCTTC. It codes for CASSDLRTGGLTSSGYTF.

The chain employs TRBV6-5 and TRBJ2-3; tentatively, D is TRBD1 (5 bases). V lost 5 bases and J 3 bases, leaving 15 bases between the germline ends. Germline-derived CDR1 and CDR2 are MNHEY and SVGAGI. This CDR3 has 15 residues. CDR3 residues: CASSNRSPMTDTQYF. CDR3 nucleotides: TGTGCCAGCAGTAACAGGAGTCCAATGACAGATACGCAGTATTTT.